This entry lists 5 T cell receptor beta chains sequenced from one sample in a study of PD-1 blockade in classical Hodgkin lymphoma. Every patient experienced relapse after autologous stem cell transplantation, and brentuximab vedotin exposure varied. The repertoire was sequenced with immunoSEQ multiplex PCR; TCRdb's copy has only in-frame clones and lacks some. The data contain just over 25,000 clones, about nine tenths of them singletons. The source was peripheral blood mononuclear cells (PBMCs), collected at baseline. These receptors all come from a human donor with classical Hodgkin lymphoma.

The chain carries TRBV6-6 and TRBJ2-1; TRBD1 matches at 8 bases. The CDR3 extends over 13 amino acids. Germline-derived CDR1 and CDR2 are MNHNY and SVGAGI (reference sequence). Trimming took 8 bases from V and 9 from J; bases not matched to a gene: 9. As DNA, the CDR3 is TGTGCCAGCCACTCCGGACAGGGTACTGAGCAGTTCTTC. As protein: CASHSGQGTEQFF.

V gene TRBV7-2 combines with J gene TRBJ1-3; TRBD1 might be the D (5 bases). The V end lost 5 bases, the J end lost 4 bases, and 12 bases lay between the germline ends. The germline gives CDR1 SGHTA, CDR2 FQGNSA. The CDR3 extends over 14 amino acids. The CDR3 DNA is TGTGCCAGCAGCCTCGGGACGCCGGGAAACACCATATATTTT. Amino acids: CASSLGTPGNTIYF.

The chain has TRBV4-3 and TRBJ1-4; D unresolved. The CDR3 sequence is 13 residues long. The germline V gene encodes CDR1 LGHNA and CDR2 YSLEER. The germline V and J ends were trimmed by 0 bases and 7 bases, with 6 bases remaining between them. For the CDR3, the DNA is TGCGCCAGCAGCCAAGATCACGGTGAAAAACTGTTTTTT. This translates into CASSQDHGEKLFF.

CDR3 region: CASSLVGGGPHSYEQYF. Written as DNA, the CDR3 is TGTGCCAGCAGCTTAGTCGGCGGGGGGCCCCACTCCTACGAGCAGTACTTC. V gene TRBV7-9 combines with J gene TRBJ2-7; 8 positions match TRBD2. The CDR3 loop spans 17 amino acids. The trim removed 1 base at V and 0 bases at J, leaving 8 bases unmatched. The germline V gene encodes CDR1 SEHNR and CDR2 FQNEAQ (reference sequence).

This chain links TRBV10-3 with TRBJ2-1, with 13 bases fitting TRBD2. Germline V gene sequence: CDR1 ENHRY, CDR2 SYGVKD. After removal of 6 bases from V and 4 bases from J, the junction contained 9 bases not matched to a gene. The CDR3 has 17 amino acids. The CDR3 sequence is CAISYLGTSGTYNEQFF. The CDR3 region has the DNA TGTGCCATCAGCTACCTGGGGACTAGCGGGACGTACAATGAGCAGTTCTTC.